A single sample is the source of the 25 T cell receptor beta chains below, sequenced in a study of T cells in Graves' hyperthyroidism and ophthalmopathy. From RNA transcripts, TCR beta CDR3 regions were amplified. TCR CDR3 regions were first amplified by RT-PCR with HTBI primers. TCRdb re-called the multiplex PCR reads with MiXCR, one entry per CDR3 protein. The table lists some 510,000 distinct CDR3 sequences, less than 25% of them singletons, with 26% in the top ten. Sequencing was carried out using blood. The receptors derive from a man younger than 35 with Graves' hyperthyroidism.

This clonotype was detected ten times or more. J is TRBJ2-7 and V is TRBV30; weak D call: TRBD2 (6 bases). Germline CDR1 reads GTSNPN; CDR2 reads SVGIG (reference sequence). V was trimmed by 2 bases and J by 1 base, leaving 9 bases between them. The CDR3 has 13 residues. The CDR3 here is CAWSPGTSYEQYF. In DNA form, the CDR3 reads TGTGCCTGGAGTCCTGGGACTTCCTACGAGCAGTACTTC.

This chain links TRBV13 with TRBJ2-5; maybe TRBD1 (6 bases). V was shortened by 3 bases and J by 4 bases, with 9 bases between the two germline ends. The germline CDR1 and CDR2 sequences are PRHDT and FYEKMQ (reference sequence). CDR3 length: 13 residues. The CDR3 nucleotides are TGTGCCAGCAGCTTCCTCAGGGGAGAGACCCAGTACTTC. As protein: CASSFLRGETQYF.

The chain is built from TRBV12-3 or TRBV12-4 and TRBJ2-3; 11 bases fit TRBD2. This CDR3 has 18 amino acids. Trimming at V came to 3 bases and at J to 0 bases, leaving 8 bases not matched to a gene. This chain's CDR3 is CASSLRFPSGGSTDTQYF. In DNA form, the CDR3 reads TGTGCCAGCAGTTTGCGATTTCCTAGCGGGGGGAGCACAGATACGCAGTATTTT.

For the CDR3, the DNA is TGTGCCAGCACCCCACTAGCGGTGAACACCGGGGAGCTGTTTTTT. Its translation: CASTPLAVNTGELFF. The chain is built from TRBV12-3 or TRBV12-4 and TRBJ2-2, with 8 bases lining up with TRBD2. This CDR3 spans 15 amino acids. The V and J ends lost 7 bases and 1 base, in that order; junction bases with no gene match: 5.

This clonotype came up many times. This chain joins TRBV6-1 and TRBJ1-1, with a weak D call TRBD1 (6 bases). CDR1 and CDR2 (germline): MNHNS, SASEGT. Trimming removed 4 bases at V and 0 bases at J, with 9 bases between. The CDR3 has 14 residues. CDR3 protein: CASSVGQMNTEAFF. CDR3 in DNA: TGTGCCAGCAGTGTCGGACAGATGAACACTGAAGCTTTCTTT.

This clonotype has at least ten counts. The chain employs TRBV20-1 and TRBJ2-5; weak D call: TRBD1 (5 bases). Germline CDR1 reads DFQATT; CDR2 reads SNEGSKA (reference sequence). The CDR3 is made up of 13 amino acids. V was cut by 1 base and J by 3 bases, with 9 bases left in between. CDR3 nucleotides: TGCAGTGCTAGAGCCCCAGGGAAAGAGACCCAGTACTTC. This translates into CSARAPGKETQYF.

The chain employs TRBV20-1 and TRBJ1-3; TRBD1 matches at 9 bases. There are 16 residues in the CDR3. V shed 0 bases, J shed 2 bases, and the junction held 5 bases outside the gene matches. Germline V gives CDR1 DFQATT, CDR2 SNEGSKA (reference sequence). CDR3 residues: CSARDRRTGAGNTIYF. CDR3 nucleotides: TGCAGTGCTAGAGATCGAAGGACAGGGGCTGGAAACACCATATATTTT.

This clonotype was found a few times. The J gene is TRBJ2-2, the V gene TRBV19; perhaps TRBD2 as D (6 bases). Per germline, CDR1 LNHDA and CDR2 SQIVND (reference sequence). V lost 5 bases to trimming and J lost 6 bases, with 13 bases between them. This CDR3 is 14 amino acids long. The CDR3 nucleotides read TGTGCCAGTAGTCCACCGGGCGGGGCCGGGGAGCTGTTTTTT. Residues: CASSPPGGAGELFF.

This clonotype was counted ten times or more. The chain has TRBV27 and TRBJ2-7; possible D gene TRBD1, 6 bases. CDR1 and CDR2 from the germline V gene are MNHEY and SMNVEV (reference sequence). This CDR3 has 14 residues. V shed 6 bases and J shed 4 bases, with 16 bases lying between them. The DNA for the CDR3 is TGTGCCAGCAGCTCGTCCGGGACACAATACGAGCAGTACTTC. This gives the protein CASSSSGTQYEQYF.

V is TRBV12-3 or TRBV12-4 and J is TRBJ1-1, with D perhaps TRBD1 (5 bases). Trimming stripped 7 bases from V and 7 bases from J, with 10 bases between. The CDR3 has 11 amino acids. This CDR3 is CASKGPLEAFF. CDR3 nucleotides: TGTGCCAGCAAGGGGCCTCTTGAAGCTTTCTTT.

The V call is TRBV7-6, the J call TRBJ2-6; D is possibly TRBD1 or TRBD2 (5 bases each). In germline, CDR1 is SGHVS, CDR2 FNYEAQ. This CDR3 contains 14 residues. Trimming removed 5 bases at V and 4 bases at J, with 9 bases between. In nucleotides, the CDR3 is TGTGCCAGCAGCCTAGGGACCGGGGCCAACGTCCTGACTTTC. This gives the protein CASSLGTGANVLTF.

V gene TRBV6-1 combines with J gene TRBJ2-7; TRBD1 agrees at 12 bases. The CDR3 is made up of 16 amino acids. With 6 bases clipped from V and 7 bases from J, the junction kept 13 bases outside the gene matches. Germline CDR1 and CDR2: MNHNS and SASEGT. In DNA, the CDR3 is TGTGCCAGCAGGGGAGGGGACAGGGGGCGCATAGGTGAGCAGTACTTC. Amino acid sequence: CASRGGDRGRIGEQYF.

This clonotype was counted only a few times. The rearrangement links TRBV29-1 to TRBJ1-2; D remains ambiguous. CDR3 length: 12 residues. The germline CDR1 and CDR2 sequences are SQVTM and ANQGSEA. The V gene lost 4 bases and the J gene lost 5 bases, with 11 bases spanning the gap. The CDR3: CSVVTPAYGYTF. CDR3 DNA sequence: TGCAGCGTTGTAACACCGGCATATGGCTACACCTTC.

V is TRBV18 and J is TRBJ1-1; TRBD1 might be the D (6 bases). Trimming removed 5 bases from V and 0 bases from J, with 10 bases in between. CDR3 length equals 14 residues. CDR1 KGHSH and CDR2 LQKENI come from the germline V gene. CDR3 nucleotides: TGTGCCAGCTCAACGACAGGTGTGAACACTGAAGCTTTCTTT. It codes for CASSTTGVNTEAFF. Using reference TRBV18 and TRBJ1-1 for the parts outside the CDR3, the full variable domain is NAGVMQNPRHLVRRRGQEARLRCSPMKGHSHVYWYRQLPEEGLKFMVYLQKENIIDESGMPKERFSAEFPKEGPSILRIQQVVRGDSAAYFCASSTTGVNTEAFFGQGTRLTVV.

The chain's CDR3 is CASSLLAGGPFQETQYF. CDR3 DNA sequence: TGTGCCAGCAGCTTATTGGCGGGAGGCCCCTTCCAAGAGACCCAGTACTTC. The chain couples TRBV7-8 to TRBJ2-5, with 8 bases fitting TRBD2. This CDR3 has 17 residues. Germline V gene lookup returns CDR1 SGHVS and CDR2 FQNEAQ. V lost 2 bases, J lost 1 base, and 9 bases stayed unmatched.

This clonotype showed up many times. The J gene is TRBJ2-2, the V gene TRBV12-3 or TRBV12-4; perhaps D is TRBD1 or TRBD2 (5 bases each). There are 17 residues in the CDR3. V lost 6 bases, J lost 3 bases, and 20 bases lay in between. CDR3 protein: CASRAGTGEAYTGELFF. CDR3 nucleotide sequence: TGTGCCAGCAGAGCCGGGACGGGTGAGGCGTACACCGGGGAGCTGTTTTTT.

This clonotype came up many times. The DNA of the CDR3 is TGTGCCAGCACCCCCGGGACAGGGGGCTACAAACGAGAGACCCAGTACTTC. This encodes CASTPGTGGYKRETQYF. This chain uses TRBV12-3 or TRBV12-4 with TRBJ2-5; 12 bases are a match to TRBD1. J lost 4 bases, V lost 7 bases, and 13 bases had no gene match. This CDR3 is 17 amino acids long.

The table lists this clonotype with many counts. The chain joins TRBV30 to TRBJ2-7; 10 positions match TRBD1. The CDR3 contains 13 residues. The germline gives CDR1 GTSNPN, CDR2 SVGIG (reference sequence). V shed 5 bases and J 6 bases; nucleotides not matched to a gene: 7. The CDR3 coding sequence is TGTGCCTGGGCGGGACAGGGGTTTGGCGAGCAGTACTTC. This translates into CAWAGQGFGEQYF.

The table lists this clonotype with many counts. The chain combines TRBV15 with TRBJ2-2, with D perhaps TRBD1 or TRBD2 (5 bases each). V dropped 2 bases and J dropped 5 bases, with 9 bases sitting between them. The germline gives CDR1 LNHNV, CDR2 YYDKDF (reference sequence). CDR3 length: 14 amino acids. The DNA of the CDR3 is TGTGCCACCAGCAGACGCAGGGAGACCGGGGAGCTGTTTTTT. Protein: CATSRRRETGELFF.

This clonotype was seen repeatedly, ten times or more. J is TRBJ1-1 and V is TRBV12-3 or TRBV12-4; the match to TRBD1 covers 10 bases. This CDR3 spans 16 amino acids. With V trimmed by 5 bases and J by 1 base, 7 bases remained unmatched. The CDR3 nucleotides are TGTGCCAGCAGTCCTGGACAGGGGGTAGGGAACACTGAAGCTTTCTTT. It codes for CASSPGQGVGNTEAFF.

This clonotype was seen repeatedly, ten times or more. The rearrangement joins TRBV5-6 to TRBJ2-5, with D maybe TRBD1 (6 bases). Germline V lookup: CDR1 SGHDT, CDR2 YYEEEE. Between the trimmed V and J ends, which lost 1 base and 5 bases, there was a span of 15 bases. The CDR3 runs 15 residues. The CDR3 protein is CASSLFAGERETQYF. CDR3 in DNA: TGTGCCAGCAGCTTGTTTGCAGGGGAACGCGAGACCCAGTACTTC.

In this sample, this clonotype turned up many times. The chain recombines TRBV5-1 with TRBJ2-7; 9 nucleotides line up with TRBD2. CDR1 SGHRS and CDR2 YFSETQ come from the germline V gene. Trimming took 1 base from V and 2 from J; bases not matched to a gene: 4. The CDR3 is made up of 15 amino acids. In DNA form, the CDR3 reads TGCGCCAGCAGCTTGATGACTAGCGGAACCTACGAGCAGTACTTC. Translation gives CASSLMTSGTYEQYF.

This clonotype has ten or more counts. This chain connects TRBV28 to TRBJ1-5; D perhaps matches TRBD1 (6 bases). CDR1 and CDR2 from the germline V gene are MDHEN and SYDVKM. V gave up 4 bases and J gave up 4 bases, with 20 bases separating them. The CDR3 length is 17 residues. The CDR3 DNA reads TGTGCCAGCAGTTCGAGATACAGGGAGAGGAGGAATCAGCCCCAGCATTTT. This translates into CASSSRYRERRNQPQHF.

In its sample, this clonotype was seen many times. This sequence joins TRBV28 and TRBJ2-2; maybe TRBD2 (5 bases). This CDR3 region has 16 residues. Germline loops: CDR1 MDHEN, CDR2 SYDVKM. V was clipped by 4 bases and J by 4 bases, with 16 bases between them. The CDR3 DNA reads as TGTGCCAGCAGTTCCCCTGTAGAGGGTGGCACCGGGGAGCTGTTTTTT. It yields the protein CASSSPVEGGTGELFF.

This clonotype has at least ten counts. The V and J genes are TRBV20-1 and TRBJ1-2, with 9 bases lining up with TRBD1. The CDR3 extends over 14 amino acids. CDR1 and CDR2 (germline): DFQATT, SNEGSKA (reference sequence). V was clipped by 6 bases and J by 5 bases; unmatched bases: 10. In nucleotides, the CDR3 is TGCAGTGCAAAGAATATACAGGGGGCTTATGGCTACACCTTC. Translation gives CSAKNIQGAYGYTF.